The clone carrying this T cell receptor (beta chain) was seen a few times. This specimen comes from a study of blood T cells in healthy people across ages. Together with a sample-barcoded 5' primer, a J-beta primer mix was included in a second PCR lasting 7 to 11 cycles. TCRdb fed the 5' RACE reads into MiXCR, producing one record per CDR3 protein. The sample has some 1.1 million distinct CDR3 sequences, roughly two fifths seen once. The CDR3 runs to 16 residues. V dropped 3 bases and J dropped 3 bases, with 17 bases sitting between them. Germline V gene lookup returns CDR1 SGHNT and CDR2 YYREEE (reference sequence).

Sequences were obtained from blood. V usage is TRBV5-4 and J usage is TRBJ2-3; no clear D. The TCR sequence derives from a man aged 18 to 35 in good health. The CDR3 nucleotides are TGTGCCAGCAGCTCTGGAAAGTTTCAAGAGACAGATACGCAGTATTTT. Translating gives CASSSGKFQETDTQYF.